This passage covers 6 T cell receptor beta chains from one sample sequenced in a study of T cells in Graves' hyperthyroidism and ophthalmopathy. RNA transcripts served as the template for amplifying TCR beta CDR3 regions. An initial round of RT-PCR targeting the TCR CDR3 relied on the HTBI primer set. From the multiplex PCR reads, TCRdb called clonotypes with MiXCR, one entry per CDR3 protein. The table records hundreds of thousands of distinct CDR3 sequences, roughly a quarter of them present only once. The sample was blood. The receptors stem from a woman between 25 and 40 years old with Graves' ophthalmopathy.

This clonotype showed up many times. V usage is TRBV29-1 and J usage is TRBJ2-7, with TRBD1 as a possible D gene (6 bases). Trimming took off 0 bases at V and 5 bases at J, with 17 bases between the two ends. Germline V gives CDR1 SQVTM, CDR2 ANQGSEA. CDR3 size: 15 residues. The CDR3 region has the DNA TGCAGCGTTGAAGATCGAAGCAGGGGAATCGACGAGCAGTACTTC. Translated: CSVEDRSRGIDEQYF.

The CDR3 DNA is TGTGCCAGCAGCTTGTCGACAGGCTGGGTGAACACTGAAGCTTTCTTT. It codes for CASSLSTGWVNTEAFF. The genes are TRBV7-8 and TRBJ1-1; tentative D call: TRBD1 (6 bases). The CDR3 covers 16 residues. V dropped 3 bases and J dropped 0 bases, with 14 bases sitting between them. Germline V gene lookup returns CDR1 SGHVS and CDR2 FQNEAQ.

The chain employs TRBV12-3 or TRBV12-4 and TRBJ2-7, with D perhaps matching TRBD1 (5 bases). V was cut by 2 bases and J by 3 bases, with 14 bases left in between. The CDR3 totals 15 residues. The CDR3 nucleotides are TGTGCCAGCAGTTTATCCGGCAGGGAATTCTACGAGCAGTACTTC. Translating gives CASSLSGREFYEQYF.

V usage is TRBV20-1 and J usage is TRBJ1-3; no clear D. V gave up 3 bases and J gave up 0 bases, with 6 bases separating them. This CDR3 spans 13 amino acids. Germline V CDR1 and CDR2: DFQATT, SNEGSKA (reference sequence). The CDR3 bases are TGCAGTGCTAGTTCAGCCTCTGGAAACACCATATATTTT. This codes for CSASSASGNTIYF.

Many counts were recorded for this clonotype. This rearrangement joins TRBV28 to TRBJ1-2; 7 positions agree with TRBD1. Germline CDR1 reads MDHEN; CDR2 reads SYDVKM. The CDR3 covers 15 residues. The V gene end was trimmed by 4 bases and the J gene end by 7 bases; junction bases not matched to a gene: 12. CDR3 DNA sequence: TGTGCCAGCAGTTATGGCGTTACAGGGGAAAGTGGCTACACCTTC. Protein: CASSYGVTGESGYTF.

This clonotype was seen many times. The chain carries TRBV7-6 and TRBJ2-2; D not resolved. The germline gives CDR1 SGHVS, CDR2 FNYEAQ. The CDR3 is 15 amino acids. V lost 4 bases to trimming and J lost 5 bases, with 14 bases between them. The CDR3 bases are TGTGCCAGCAGCTCGGCGCGAGCGATGACCGGGGAGCTGTTTTTT. Translation: CASSSARAMTGELFF. The full variable domain, with the rest looked up from reference TRBV7-6 and TRBJ2-2, is GAGVSQSPRYKVTKRGQDVALRCDPISGHVSLYWYRQALGQGPEFLTYFNYEAQQDKSGLPNDRFSAERPEGSISTLTIQRTEQRDSAMYRCASSSARAMTGELFFGEGSRLTVL.